This entry lists 18 T cell receptor beta chains sequenced from one sample in a study of shared clonotypes between healthy human individuals. Assay: immunoSEQ multiplex PCR; the TCRdb copy retains only in-frame clones and omits some. The table has 550,000 to 800,000 clones, around 90% seen once. The sample consisted of memory CD8+ T cells from PBMCs. Regarding subset: CD45RO+ cells pooled with CCR7-negative TemRA cells. Receptors were obtained from a man younger than 35 in good health. Some clones in this sample may be carry-over from other donors' samples.

The gene calls are TRBV28 and TRBJ2-1; 7 positions match TRBD2. The CDR3 spans 13 residues. Trimming at V came to 2 bases and at J to 8 bases, leaving 3 bases not matched to a gene. Germline CDR1 reads MDHEN; CDR2 reads SYDVKM. Here the CDR3 reads CASSLAGAHEQFF. In DNA form, the CDR3 reads TGTGCCAGCAGTTTAGCGGGAGCTCATGAGCAGTTCTTC.

The genes are TRBV15 and TRBJ2-1, with TRBD2 matching 8 bases. CDR1 is LNHNV, CDR2 YYDKDF, per germline (reference sequence). The CDR3 totals 13 residues. J gave up 9 bases and V 2 bases, and 3 bases lay outside the gene matches. CDR3 sequence: CATSRTSGTEQFF. CDR3 nucleotide sequence: TGTGCCACCAGCAGAACTAGCGGAACTGAGCAGTTCTTC.

The chain is built from TRBV18 and TRBJ1-4, with 8 positions matching TRBD1. Trimming removed 0 bases from V and 6 bases from J; junction bases left unmatched: 15. In germline, CDR1 is KGHSH, CDR2 LQKENI. The CDR3 has 19 amino acids. This CDR3 reads CASSPPTRGPENQDEKLFF. In DNA form, the CDR3 reads TGTGCCAGCTCACCACCGACCAGGGGGCCGGAGAACCAGGATGAAAAACTGTTTTTT. Combining the CDR3 with reference TRBV18 and TRBJ1-4 gives the whole variable domain NAGVMQNPRHLVRRRGQEARLRCSPMKGHSHVYWYRQLPEEGLKFMVYLQKENIIDESGMPKERFSAEFPKEGPSILRIQQVVRGDSAAYFCASSPPTRGPENQDEKLFFGSGTQLSVL.

The chain carries TRBV27 and TRBJ2-7; TRBD1 matches 7 bases. The CDR3 sequence is 12 residues long. Unmatched junction bases numbered 4, after V lost 5 bases and J lost 6 bases. Germline CDR1 is MNHEY and CDR2 is SMNVEV (reference sequence). CDR3 coding DNA: TGTGCCAGCAGTCCGACAGGGCTCGAGCAGTACTTC. Residues: CASSPTGLEQYF.

This sequence joins TRBV2 and TRBJ2-7; no clear D. Between the trimmed V and J ends, which lost 7 bases and 2 bases, there was a span of 18 bases. Germline CDR1 and CDR2: SNHLY and FYNNEI. CDR3 size: 15 residues. DNA for the CDR3: TGTGCCAGCACCGGGCCGCTGGAGACTCCCTACGAGCAGTACTTC. Its translation: CASTGPLETPYEQYF.

This chain joins TRBV27 and TRBJ2-7, with D possibly TRBD2 on 6 matching bases. The CDR3 contains 16 residues. V lost 5 bases, J lost 5 bases, and 22 bases lay in between. Germline-derived CDR1 and CDR2 are MNHEY and SMNVEV (reference sequence). CDR3 DNA sequence: TGTGCCAGCAGTCGCATCAAAGTAAACGGGAGAGACGAGCAGTACTTC. It specifies CASSRIKVNGRDEQYF.

The count of this clone is one. The V gene is TRBV28, the J gene TRBJ1-1; possibly TRBD1 for D (6 bases). Trimming shortened V by 5 bases and J by 4 bases, and 23 bases separated the two germline ends. This CDR3 contains 17 residues. Per the germline V gene, CDR1 is MDHEN and CDR2 is SYDVKM. The CDR3, as DNA: TGTGCCAGCAGTGAAGTGGGCCCAGGGGAAAGTGGCACTGAAGCTTTCTTT. Amino acid sequence: CASSEVGPGESGTEAFF. The full variable domain, rest sourced from reference TRBV28 and TRBJ1-1, is DVKVTQSSRYLVKRTGEKVFLECVQDMDHENMFWYRQDPGLGLRLIYFSYDVKMKEKGDIPEGYSVSREKKERFSLILESASTNQTSMYLCASSEVGPGESGTEAFFGQGTRLTVV.

The CDR3 loop reads CASSEWRNSGNTIYF. In DNA, the CDR3 is TGTGCCAGCAGTGAATGGCGGAACTCTGGAAACACCATATATTTT. V and J are TRBV6-1 and TRBJ1-3; D ambiguous. The CDR3 covers 15 residues. CDR1 is MNHNS, CDR2 SASEGT, per germline. The V end lost 2 bases, the J end lost 0 bases, and 8 bases lay between the germline ends.

The chain couples TRBV30 to TRBJ2-7, with D unresolved. V lost 5 bases to trimming and J lost 1 base, with 9 bases between them. Germline V lookup: CDR1 GTSNPN, CDR2 SVGIG (reference sequence). This CDR3 comprises 12 residues. CDR3 residues: CAWGPQSYEQYF. CDR3 DNA: TGTGCCTGGGGTCCCCAGTCCTACGAGCAGTACTTC.

The chain joins TRBV7-9 to TRBJ2-7; no definite D call. CDR1 is SEHNR and CDR2 is FQNEAQ in the germline V gene (reference sequence). V was shortened by 1 base and J by 6 bases, with 16 bases between the two germline ends. This CDR3 is 15 amino acids long. CDR3 sequence reads: CASSLGLSKVVEQYF. CDR3 DNA sequence: TGTGCCAGCAGCTTAGGCCTGAGCAAAGTTGTCGAGCAGTACTTC.

This chain links TRBV11-2 with TRBJ2-7; 7 bases line up with TRBD1. Germline V gene lookup returns CDR1 SGHAT and CDR2 FQNNGV. V trimming: 4 bases; J trimming: 4 bases; junction bases outside the gene matches: 4. The CDR3 extends over 13 amino acids. CDR3 nucleotides: TGTGCCAGCAGCTGGGGGACAGCGTACGAGCAGTACTTC. Translated, it gives CASSWGTAYEQYF. The variable domain in full, with the rest retrieved from reference TRBV11-2 and TRBJ2-7, is EAGVAQSPRYKIIEKRQSVAFWCNPISGHATLYWYQQILGQGPKLLIQFQNNGVVDDSQLPKDRFSAERLKGVDSTLKIQPAKLEDSAVYLCASSWGTAYEQYFGPGTRLTVT.

The chain uses TRBV18 and TRBJ1-5, with a weak D call TRBD1 (5 bases). The CDR3 extends over 16 amino acids. The V gene's germline CDR1 is KGHSH and CDR2 LQKENI. Trimming removed 5 bases from V and 5 bases from J, with 19 bases in between. CDR3 residues: CASSKGSGGIYQPQHF. For the CDR3, the DNA is TGTGCCAGCTCAAAAGGCTCGGGGGGGATCTATCAGCCCCAGCATTTT.

The rearrangement joins TRBV6-5 to TRBJ2-3, with D perhaps TRBD2 (6 bases). Germline V gene data show CDR1 as MNHEY and CDR2 as SVGAGI. Trimming shortened V by 2 bases and J by 3 bases, and 12 bases separated the two germline ends. The CDR3 is made up of 15 amino acids. This CDR3 reads CASSYHQGGTDTQYF. CDR3 DNA sequence: TGTGCCAGCAGTTACCACCAGGGAGGAACAGATACGCAGTATTTT.

V and J are TRBV6-5 and TRBJ2-7, with TRBD1 matching over 7 bases. Germline V CDR1 and CDR2: MNHEY, SVGAGI. The V segment lost 0 bases and the J segment 4 bases; nucleotides outside the gene matches: 3. There are 14 residues in the CDR3. CDR3 coding DNA: TGTGCCAGCAGTTACTCACAGGGACAGTACGAGCAGTACTTC. This gives the protein CASSYSQGQYEQYF.

The J gene is TRBJ2-7, the V gene TRBV5-6; D is possibly TRBD2 (6 bases). The CDR3 runs to 14 residues. Trimming took off 2 bases at V and 1 base at J, with 10 bases between the two ends. CDR1 SGHDT and CDR2 YYEEEE come from the germline V gene. The CDR3 DNA reads as TGTGCCAGCAGCTTAGGAGGGGATTCCTACGAGCAGTACTTC. It specifies CASSLGGDSYEQYF.

The chain has TRBV7-3 and TRBJ2-5, with 8 bases that match TRBD1. The CDR3 contains 13 residues. J gave up 4 bases and V 4 bases, and 2 bases lay outside the gene matches. From germline, CDR1 is SGHTA and CDR2 FQGTGA. The CDR3 nucleotides read TGTGCCAGCAGCTCCACAGGGGGAGAGACCCAGTACTTC. The encoded protein is CASSSTGGETQYF.

The chain recombines TRBV27 with TRBJ2-5; TRBD1 agrees at 7 bases. The CDR3 loop spans 15 amino acids. From germline, CDR1 is MNHEY and CDR2 SMNVEV (reference sequence). V was pared by 3 bases and J by 6 bases, with 10 bases of the junction left unmatched. The CDR3, as DNA: TGTGCCAGCAGTTTTATATTTAGGGGGCTCCAGACCCAGTACTTC. This translates into CASSFIFRGLQTQYF.

This chain uses TRBV28 with TRBJ2-1; no clear D gene. Germline-derived CDR1 and CDR2 are MDHEN and SYDVKM. This CDR3 comprises 11 residues. The V end lost 4 bases, the J end lost 8 bases, and 6 bases lay between the germline ends. Written as DNA, the CDR3 is TGTGCCAGCAGTTCCGCGTATGAGCAGTTCTTC. Residues: CASSSAYEQFF. The full variable domain, rest sourced from reference TRBV28 and TRBJ2-1, is DVKVTQSSRYLVKRTGEKVFLECVQDMDHENMFWYRQDPGLGLRLIYFSYDVKMKEKGDIPEGYSVSREKKERFSLILESASTNQTSMYLCASSSAYEQFFGPGTRLTVL.